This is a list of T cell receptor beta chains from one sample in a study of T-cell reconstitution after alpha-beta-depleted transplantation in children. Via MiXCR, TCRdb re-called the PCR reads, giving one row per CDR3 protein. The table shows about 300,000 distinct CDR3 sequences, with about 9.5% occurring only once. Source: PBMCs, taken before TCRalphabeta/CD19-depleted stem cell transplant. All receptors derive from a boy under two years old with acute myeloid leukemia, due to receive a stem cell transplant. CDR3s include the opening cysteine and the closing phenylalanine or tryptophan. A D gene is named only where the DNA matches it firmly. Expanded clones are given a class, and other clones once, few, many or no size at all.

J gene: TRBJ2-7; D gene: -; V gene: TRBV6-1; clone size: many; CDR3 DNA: TGTGCCAGCAGCCACAGGGTTAGGTCCTACGAGCAGTACTTC; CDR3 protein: CASSHRVRSYEQYF
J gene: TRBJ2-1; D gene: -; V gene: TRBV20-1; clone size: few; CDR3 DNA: TGCAGTGCTAGAGATGATATAAGGGTCAATGAGCAGTTCTTC; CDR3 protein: CSARDDIRVNEQFF
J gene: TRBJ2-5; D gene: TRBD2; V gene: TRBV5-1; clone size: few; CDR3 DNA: TGCGCCAGCAGCTTGACGGGGACTAGTTCAGAGACCCAGTACTTC; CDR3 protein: CASSLTGTSSETQYF
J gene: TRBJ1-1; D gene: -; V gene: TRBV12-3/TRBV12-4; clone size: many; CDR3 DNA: TGTGCCAGCAGAGAACAATTGGACACTGAAGCTTTCTTT; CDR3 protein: CASREQLDTEAFF
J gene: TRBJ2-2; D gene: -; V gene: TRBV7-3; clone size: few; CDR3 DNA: TGTGCCAGCAGTCTCCGAGGGACACCCAGGAACACCGGGGAGCTGTTTTTT; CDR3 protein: CASSLRGTPRNTGELFF
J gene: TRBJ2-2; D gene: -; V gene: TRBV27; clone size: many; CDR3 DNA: TGTGCCAGCAGAGGGTCCGGGGAGCTGTTTTTT; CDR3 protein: CASRGSGELFF
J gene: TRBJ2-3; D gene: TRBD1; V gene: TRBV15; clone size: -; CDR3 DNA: TGTGCCACCAGCAGGGACTACGGGACAGGGGTAACAGATACGCAGTATTTT; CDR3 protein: CATSRDYGTGVTDTQYF
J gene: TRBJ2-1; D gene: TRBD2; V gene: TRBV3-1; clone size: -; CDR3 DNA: TGTGCCTTCAGTTTTGATGGGACTAGCGGCCCCTTCTACAATGAGCAGTTCTTC; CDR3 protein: CAFSFDGTSGPFYNEQFF
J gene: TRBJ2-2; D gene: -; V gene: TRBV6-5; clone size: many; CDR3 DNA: TGTGCCAGCAGTTACTCGTTCGGGAACACCGGGGAGCTGTTTTTT; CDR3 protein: CASSYSFGNTGELFF
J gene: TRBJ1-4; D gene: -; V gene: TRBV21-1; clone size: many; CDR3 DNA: TGTGCCAGCAGCAAGATGGAGGATAATGAAAAACTGTTTTTT; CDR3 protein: CASSKMEDNEKLFF
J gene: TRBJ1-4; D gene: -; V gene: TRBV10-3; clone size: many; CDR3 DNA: TGTGCCATCAGTGTGGGCAGGGACGATGAAAAACTGTTTTTT; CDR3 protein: CAISVGRDDEKLFF
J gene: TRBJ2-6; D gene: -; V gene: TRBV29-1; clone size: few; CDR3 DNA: TGCAGCGTGGGGGACTCTGGGGCCAACGTCCTGACTTTC; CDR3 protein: CSVGDSGANVLTF
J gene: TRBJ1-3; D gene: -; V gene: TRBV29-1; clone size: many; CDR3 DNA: TGCAGCGTTTTTACTTCCTCTGGAAACACCATATATTTT; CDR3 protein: CSVFTSSGNTIYF
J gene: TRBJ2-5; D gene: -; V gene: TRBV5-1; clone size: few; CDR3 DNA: TGCGCCAGCAGCTTGGCAGTACTAGAAGAGACCCAGTACTTC; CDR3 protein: CASSLAVLEETQYF
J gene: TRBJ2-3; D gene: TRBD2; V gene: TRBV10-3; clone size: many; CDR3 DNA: TGTGCCATCATGGGCGGGGGAGGAGCAGATACGCAGTATTTT; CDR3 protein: CAIMGGGGADTQYF
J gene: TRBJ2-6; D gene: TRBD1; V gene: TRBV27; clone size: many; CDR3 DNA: TGTGCCAGCAGCTACAGGGGACAGGGACGATCTGGGGCCAACGTCCTGACTTTC; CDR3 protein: CASSYRGQGRSGANVLTF
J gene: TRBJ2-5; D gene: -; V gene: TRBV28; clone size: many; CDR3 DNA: TGTGCCAGCAGTTTATTCGGACAGGAGGAGGGGGAGACCCAGTACTTC; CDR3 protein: CASSLFGQEEGETQYF
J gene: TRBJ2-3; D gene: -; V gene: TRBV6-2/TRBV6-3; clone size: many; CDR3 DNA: TGTGCCAGCAGTAAATCAGATACGCAGTATTTT; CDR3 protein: CASSKSDTQYF
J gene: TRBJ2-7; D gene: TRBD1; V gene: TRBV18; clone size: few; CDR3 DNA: TGTGCCAGCTCACCCGCTTCCGGGACAGGGCCCTACGAGCAGTACTTC; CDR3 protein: CASSPASGTGPYEQYF
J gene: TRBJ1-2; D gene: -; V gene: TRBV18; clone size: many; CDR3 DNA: TGTGCCAGCTCACCAGAATTCGGGGGGCGCGCCTATGGCTACACCTTC; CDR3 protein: CASSPEFGGRAYGYTF
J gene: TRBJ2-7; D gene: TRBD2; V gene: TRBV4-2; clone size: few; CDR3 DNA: TGTGCCAGCAGCCAAGACAGGTACGTGGCGGGAGCCTACGAGCAGTACTTC; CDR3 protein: CASSQDRYVAGAYEQYF
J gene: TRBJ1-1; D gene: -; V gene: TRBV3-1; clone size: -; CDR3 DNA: TGTGCCAGCAGCCAAGATAATGAGCTTCAGGAAGCTTTCTTT; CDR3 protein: CASSQDNELQEAFF
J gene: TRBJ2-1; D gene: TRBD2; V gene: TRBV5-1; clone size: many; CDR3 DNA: TGCGCCAGCAGCTTGGCCGTACTAGCGGGGACGGCAGACTACAATGAGCAGTTCTTC; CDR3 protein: CASSLAVLAGTADYNEQFF
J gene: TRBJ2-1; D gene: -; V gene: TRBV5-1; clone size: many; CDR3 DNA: TGTGCCAGCAGTCGGACGGCTAGCTCCTACAATGAGCAGTTCTTC; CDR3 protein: CASSRTASSYNEQFF
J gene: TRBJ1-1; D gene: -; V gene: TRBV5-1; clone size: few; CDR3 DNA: TGCGCCAGCAGCTTGTTCAGTTTGGAGAACACTGAAGCTTTCTTT; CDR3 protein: CASSLFSLENTEAFF